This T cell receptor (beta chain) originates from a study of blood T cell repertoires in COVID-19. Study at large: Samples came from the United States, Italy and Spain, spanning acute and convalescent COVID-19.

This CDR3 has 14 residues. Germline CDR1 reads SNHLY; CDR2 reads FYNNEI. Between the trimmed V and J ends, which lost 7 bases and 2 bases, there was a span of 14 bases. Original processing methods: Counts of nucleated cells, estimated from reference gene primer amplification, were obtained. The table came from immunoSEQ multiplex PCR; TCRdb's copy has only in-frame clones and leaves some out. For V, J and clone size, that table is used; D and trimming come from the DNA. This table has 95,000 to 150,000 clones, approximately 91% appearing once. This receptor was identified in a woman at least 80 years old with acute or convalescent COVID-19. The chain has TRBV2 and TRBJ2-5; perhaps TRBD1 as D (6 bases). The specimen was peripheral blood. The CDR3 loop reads CASKLDRLQETQYF. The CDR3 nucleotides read TGTGCCAGCAAACTGGACAGATTACAAGAGACCCAGTACTTC.